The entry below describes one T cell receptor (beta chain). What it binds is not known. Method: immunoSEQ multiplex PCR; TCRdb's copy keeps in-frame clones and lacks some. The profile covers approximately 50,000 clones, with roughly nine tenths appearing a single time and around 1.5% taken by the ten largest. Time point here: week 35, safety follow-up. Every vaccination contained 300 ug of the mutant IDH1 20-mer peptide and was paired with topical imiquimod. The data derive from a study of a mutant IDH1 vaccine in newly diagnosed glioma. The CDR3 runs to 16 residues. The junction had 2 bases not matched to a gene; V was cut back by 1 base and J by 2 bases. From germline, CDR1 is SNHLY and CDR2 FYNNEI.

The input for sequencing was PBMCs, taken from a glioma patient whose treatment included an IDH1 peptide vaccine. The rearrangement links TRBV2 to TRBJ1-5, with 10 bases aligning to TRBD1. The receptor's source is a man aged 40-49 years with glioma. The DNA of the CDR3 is TGTGCCAGCAGTGAAGGACAGGGGGCTGGCAATCAGCCCCAGCATTTT. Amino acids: CASSEGQGAGNQPQHF.